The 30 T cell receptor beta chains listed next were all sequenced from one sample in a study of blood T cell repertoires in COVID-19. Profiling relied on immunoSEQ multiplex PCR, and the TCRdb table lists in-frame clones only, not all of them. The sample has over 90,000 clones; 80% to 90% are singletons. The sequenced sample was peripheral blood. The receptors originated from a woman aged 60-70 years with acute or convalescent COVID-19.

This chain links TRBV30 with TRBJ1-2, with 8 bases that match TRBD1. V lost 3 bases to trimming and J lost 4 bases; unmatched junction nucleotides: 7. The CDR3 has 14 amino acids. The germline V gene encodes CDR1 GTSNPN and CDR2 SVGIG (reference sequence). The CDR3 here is CAWRLDRGGYGYTF. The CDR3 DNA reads TGTGCCTGGAGACTAGACAGGGGCGGCTATGGCTACACCTTC.

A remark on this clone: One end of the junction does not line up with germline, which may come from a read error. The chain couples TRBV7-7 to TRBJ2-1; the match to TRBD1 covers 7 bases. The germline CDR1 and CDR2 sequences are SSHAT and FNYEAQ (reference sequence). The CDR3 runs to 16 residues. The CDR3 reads CASSLATGSSYNEQFF. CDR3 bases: TGTGCTAGCAGCTTAGCGACAGGGAGCTCCTACAATGAGCAGTTCTTC.

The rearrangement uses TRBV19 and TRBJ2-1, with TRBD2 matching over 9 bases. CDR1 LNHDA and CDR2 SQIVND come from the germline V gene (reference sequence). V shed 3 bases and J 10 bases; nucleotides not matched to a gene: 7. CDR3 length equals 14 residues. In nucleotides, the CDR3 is TGTGCCAGTAGTATGGGACTAGCTGGGCGGGAGCAGTTCTTC. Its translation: CASSMGLAGREQFF.

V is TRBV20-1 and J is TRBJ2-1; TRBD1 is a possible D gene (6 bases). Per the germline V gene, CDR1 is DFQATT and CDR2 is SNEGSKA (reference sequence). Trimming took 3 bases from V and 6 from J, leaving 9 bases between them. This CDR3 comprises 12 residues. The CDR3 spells CSASPGANEQFF. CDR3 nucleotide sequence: TGCAGTGCTAGTCCAGGGGCCAATGAGCAGTTCTTC.

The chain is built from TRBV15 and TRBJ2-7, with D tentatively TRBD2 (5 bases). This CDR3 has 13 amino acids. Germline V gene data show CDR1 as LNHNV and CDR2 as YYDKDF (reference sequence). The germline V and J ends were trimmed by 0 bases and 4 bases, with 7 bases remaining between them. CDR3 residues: CATSRDSGYEQYV. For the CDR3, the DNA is TGTGCCACCAGCAGAGATTCGGGGTACGAGCAGTACGTC.

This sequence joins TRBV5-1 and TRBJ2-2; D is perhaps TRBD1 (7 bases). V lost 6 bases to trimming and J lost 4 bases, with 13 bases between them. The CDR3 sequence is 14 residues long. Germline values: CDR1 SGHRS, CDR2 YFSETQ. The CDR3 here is CASMAGGGTGELFF. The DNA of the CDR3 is TGCGCCAGCATGGCAGGGGGAGGCACCGGGGAGCTGTTTTTT.

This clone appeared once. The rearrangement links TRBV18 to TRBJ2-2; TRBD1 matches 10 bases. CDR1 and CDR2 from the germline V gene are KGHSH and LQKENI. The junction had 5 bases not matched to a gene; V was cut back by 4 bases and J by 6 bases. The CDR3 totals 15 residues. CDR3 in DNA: TGTGCCAGCTCACAATGGACAGGGGGAGCCGGGGAGCTGTTTTTT. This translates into CASSQWTGGAGELFF.

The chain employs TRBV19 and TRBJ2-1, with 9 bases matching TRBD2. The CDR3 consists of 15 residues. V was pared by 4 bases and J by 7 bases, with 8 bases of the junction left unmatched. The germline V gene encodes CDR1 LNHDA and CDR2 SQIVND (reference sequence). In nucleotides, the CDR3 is TGTGCCAGTAGTAACATCGGACTAGCGTCGAATGAGCAGTTCTTC. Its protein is CASSNIGLASNEQFF.

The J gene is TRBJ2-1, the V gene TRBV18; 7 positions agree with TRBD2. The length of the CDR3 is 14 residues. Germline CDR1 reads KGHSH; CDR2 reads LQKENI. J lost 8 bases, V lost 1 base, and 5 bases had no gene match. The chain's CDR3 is CASSPQAGDHEQFF. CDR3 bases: TGTGCCAGCTCACCACAGGCGGGGGACCATGAGCAGTTCTTC.

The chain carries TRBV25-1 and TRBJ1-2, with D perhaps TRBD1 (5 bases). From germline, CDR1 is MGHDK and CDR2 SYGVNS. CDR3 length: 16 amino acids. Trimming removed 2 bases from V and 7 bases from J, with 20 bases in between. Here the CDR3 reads CASSEGAGLNPSGYTF. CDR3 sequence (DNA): TGTGCCAGCAGTGAAGGGGCGGGGTTAAACCCCAGTGGCTACACCTTC.

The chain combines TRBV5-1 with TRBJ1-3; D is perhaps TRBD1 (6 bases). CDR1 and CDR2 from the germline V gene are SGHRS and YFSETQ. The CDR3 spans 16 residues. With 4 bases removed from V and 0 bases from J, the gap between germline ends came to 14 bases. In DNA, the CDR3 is TGCGCCAGCAGCCCACAGGGCGGCCCCTCTGGAAACACCATATATTTT. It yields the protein CASSPQGGPSGNTIYF.

CDR3 loop: CSVGLAGRSSYNEQFF. CDR3 DNA: TGCAGCGTTGGACTAGCGGGCCGAAGCTCCTACAATGAGCAGTTCTTC. The chain uses TRBV29-1 and TRBJ2-1; 10 nucleotides match TRBD2. J lost 0 bases, V lost 4 bases, and 6 bases had no gene match. The CDR3 runs to 16 residues. CDR1 SQVTM and CDR2 ANQGSEA come from the germline V gene.

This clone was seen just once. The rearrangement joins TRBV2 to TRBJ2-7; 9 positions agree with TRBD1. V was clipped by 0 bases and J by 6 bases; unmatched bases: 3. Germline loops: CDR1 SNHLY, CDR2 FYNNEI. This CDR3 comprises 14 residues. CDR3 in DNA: TGTGCCAGCAGTGAAGCTTGGACAGGGGTCGAGCAGTACTTC. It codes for CASSEAWTGVEQYF.

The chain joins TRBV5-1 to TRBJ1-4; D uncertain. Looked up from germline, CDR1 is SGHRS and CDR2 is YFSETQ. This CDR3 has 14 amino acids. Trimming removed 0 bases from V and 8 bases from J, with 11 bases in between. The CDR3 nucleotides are TGCGCCAGCAGCTTGGGATATAGCGGGGAAAAACTGTTTTTT. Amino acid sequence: CASSLGYSGEKLFF. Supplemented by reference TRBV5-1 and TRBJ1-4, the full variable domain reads KAGVTQTPRYLIKTRGQQVTLSCSPISGHRSVSWYQQTPGQGLQFLFEYFSETQRNKGNFPGRFSGRQFSNSRSEMNVSTLELGDSALYLCASSLGYSGEKLFFGSGTQLSVL.

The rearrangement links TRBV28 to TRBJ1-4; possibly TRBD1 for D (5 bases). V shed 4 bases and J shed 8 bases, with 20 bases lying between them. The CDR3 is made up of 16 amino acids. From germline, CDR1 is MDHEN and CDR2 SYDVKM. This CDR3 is CASSSPRLSQGEKLFF. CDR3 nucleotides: TGTGCCAGCAGTTCGCCCCGTTTGTCCCAGGGAGAAAAACTGTTTTTT.

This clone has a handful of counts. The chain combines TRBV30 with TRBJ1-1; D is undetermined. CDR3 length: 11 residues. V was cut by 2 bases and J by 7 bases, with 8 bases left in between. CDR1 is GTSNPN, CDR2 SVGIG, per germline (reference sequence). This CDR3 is CAWSRLDEAFF. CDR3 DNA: TGTGCCTGGAGTAGACTAGATGAAGCTTTCTTT.

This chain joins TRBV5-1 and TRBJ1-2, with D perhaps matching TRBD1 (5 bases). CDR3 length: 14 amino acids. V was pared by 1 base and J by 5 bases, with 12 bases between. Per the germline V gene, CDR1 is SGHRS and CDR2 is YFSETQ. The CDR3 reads CASSLSGMGYGYTF. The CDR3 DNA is TGCGCCAGCAGCTTGTCAGGGATGGGGTATGGCTACACCTTC.

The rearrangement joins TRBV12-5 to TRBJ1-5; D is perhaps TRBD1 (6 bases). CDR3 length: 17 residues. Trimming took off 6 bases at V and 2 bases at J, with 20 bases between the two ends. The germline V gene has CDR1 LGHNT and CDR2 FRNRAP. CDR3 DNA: TGTGCTAGTGGACCCCAACAGGGCGTTGCGGGCAATCAGCCCCAGCATTTT. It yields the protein CASGPQQGVAGNQPQHF.

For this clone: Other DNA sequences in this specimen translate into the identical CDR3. CDR3 region: CSVWTSGNEQFF. The CDR3 DNA sequence: TGCAGCGTCTGGACTAGCGGGAATGAGCAGTTCTTC. The rearrangement links TRBV29-1 to TRBJ2-1, with TRBD2 matching over 11 bases. The germline CDR1 and CDR2 sequences are SQVTM and ANQGSEA. V trimming: 6 bases; J trimming: 7 bases; junction bases outside the gene matches: 2. This CDR3 has 12 residues.

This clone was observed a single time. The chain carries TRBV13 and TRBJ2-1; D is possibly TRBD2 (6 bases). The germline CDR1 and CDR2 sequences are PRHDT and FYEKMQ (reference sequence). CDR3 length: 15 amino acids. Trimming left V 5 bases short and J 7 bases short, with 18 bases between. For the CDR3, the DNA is TGTGCCAGCAGCCTCCTAGCGACCCCTACAAATGAGCAGTTCTTC. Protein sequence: CASSLLATPTNEQFF.

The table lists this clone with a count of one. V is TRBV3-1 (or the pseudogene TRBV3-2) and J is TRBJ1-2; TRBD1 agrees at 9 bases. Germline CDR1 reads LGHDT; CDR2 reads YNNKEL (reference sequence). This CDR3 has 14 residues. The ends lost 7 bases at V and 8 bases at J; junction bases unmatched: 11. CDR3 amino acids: CASNAGTGTRGYTF. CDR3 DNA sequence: TGTGCCAGCAACGCCGGGACAGGGACCCGCGGCTACACCTTC.

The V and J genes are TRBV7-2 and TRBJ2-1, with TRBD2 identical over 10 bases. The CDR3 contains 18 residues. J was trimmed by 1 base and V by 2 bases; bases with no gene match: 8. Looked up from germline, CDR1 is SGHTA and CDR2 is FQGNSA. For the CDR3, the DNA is TGTGCCAGCAGCTTATTAGCGGGAGGCTCAGGATCCTACAATGAGCAGTTCTTC. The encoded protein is CASSLLAGGSGSYNEQFF.

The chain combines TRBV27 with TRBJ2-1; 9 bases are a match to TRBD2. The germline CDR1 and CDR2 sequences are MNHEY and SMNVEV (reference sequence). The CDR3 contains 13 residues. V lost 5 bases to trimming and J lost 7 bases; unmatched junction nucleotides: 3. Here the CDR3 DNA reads TGTGCCAGCAGTGCTCTAGCGGGAAATGAGCAGTTCTTC. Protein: CASSALAGNEQFF.

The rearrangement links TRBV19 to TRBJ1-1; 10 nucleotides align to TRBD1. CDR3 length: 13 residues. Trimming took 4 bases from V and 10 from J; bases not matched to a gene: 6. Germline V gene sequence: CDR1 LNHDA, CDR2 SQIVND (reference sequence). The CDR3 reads CASSTTGGLAAFF. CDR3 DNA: TGTGCCAGTAGTACGACAGGGGGCCTTGCAGCTTTCTTT.

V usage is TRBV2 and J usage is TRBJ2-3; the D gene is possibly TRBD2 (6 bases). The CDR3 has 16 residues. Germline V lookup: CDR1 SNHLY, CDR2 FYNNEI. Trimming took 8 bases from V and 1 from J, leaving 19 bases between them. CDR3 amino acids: CASSPPGGGGTDTQYF. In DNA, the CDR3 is TGTGCCAGCTCCCCTCCAGGTGGAGGGGGCACAGATACGCAGTATTTT.

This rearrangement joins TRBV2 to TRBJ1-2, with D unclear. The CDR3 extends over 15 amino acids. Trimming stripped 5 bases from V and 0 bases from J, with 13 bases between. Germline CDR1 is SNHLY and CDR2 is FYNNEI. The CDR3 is CASSLGRGANYGYTF. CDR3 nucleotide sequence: TGTGCCAGCAGTCTAGGACGGGGAGCTAACTATGGCTACACCTTC.

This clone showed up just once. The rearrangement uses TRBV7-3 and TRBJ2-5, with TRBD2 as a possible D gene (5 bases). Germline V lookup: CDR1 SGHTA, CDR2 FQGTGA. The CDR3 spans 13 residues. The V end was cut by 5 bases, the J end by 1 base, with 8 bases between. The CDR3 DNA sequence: TGTGCCAGCAGCCCCGGACTCCAAGAGACCCAGTACTTC. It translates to CASSPGLQETQYF. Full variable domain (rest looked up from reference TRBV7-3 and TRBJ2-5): GAGVSQTPSNKVTEKGKYVELRCDPISGHTALYWYRQSLGQGPEFLIYFQGTGAADDSGLPNDRFFAVRPEGSVSTLKIQRTERGDSAVYLCASSPGLQETQYFGPGTRLLVL.

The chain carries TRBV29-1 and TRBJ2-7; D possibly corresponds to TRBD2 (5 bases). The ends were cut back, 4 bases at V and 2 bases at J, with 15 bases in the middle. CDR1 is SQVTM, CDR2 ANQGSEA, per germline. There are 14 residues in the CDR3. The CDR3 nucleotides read TGCAGCGTTGGAGGACTCGGAAGCCCCTACGAGCAGTACTTC. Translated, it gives CSVGGLGSPYEQYF.

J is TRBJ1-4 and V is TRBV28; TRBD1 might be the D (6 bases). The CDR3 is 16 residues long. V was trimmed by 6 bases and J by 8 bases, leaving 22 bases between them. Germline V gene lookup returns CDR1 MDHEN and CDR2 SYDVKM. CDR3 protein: CASSPTQGIEREKLFF. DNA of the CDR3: TGTGCCAGCAGCCCCACTCAGGGGATTGAGAGAGAAAAACTGTTTTTT.

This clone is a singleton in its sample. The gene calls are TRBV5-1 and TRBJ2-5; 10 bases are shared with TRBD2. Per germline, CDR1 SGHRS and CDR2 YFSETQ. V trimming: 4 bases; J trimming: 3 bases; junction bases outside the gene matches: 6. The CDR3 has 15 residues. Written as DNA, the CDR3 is TGCGCCAGCAGCGGTGTGCTAGCGGGGGAAGAGACCCAGTACTTC. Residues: CASSGVLAGEETQYF.